This TCR beta chain was captured by sequencing in a study of blood T cell repertoires in COVID-19. Study as a whole: T cells, B-cell-depleted T cells, or PBMCs supplied cDNA or gDNA.

This CDR3 is built from 12 residues. CDR1 and CDR2 (germline): SQVTM, ANQGSEA. V was clipped by 4 bases and J by 7 bases, with 10 bases between them. Those who participated ranged in age from roughly 18 to 95 years and resided in some 24 US areas. Cohort assignment relied on participant-reported clinical history. Per the original data handling: The assay estimated nucleated cells by amplifying reference gene primers. Produced via immunoSEQ multiplex PCR; TCRdb's table is partial and in-frame only. The DNA was the basis for D and trimming; V, J and clone size are from that table. This table holds approximately 270,000 clones, approximately 90% found once.

Sequencing input: PBMCs or T cells enriched from blood (not recorded which). The source of this sequence is a man between 40 and 49 years old who had been exposed to COVID-19. The J gene is TRBJ1-4, the V gene TRBV29-1; D is possibly TRBD1 (5 bases). The CDR3 bases are TGCAGCGTTGCTGGGGGAGGTGAAAAACTGTTTTTT. It is translated as CSVAGGGEKLFF.